The 17 T cell receptor beta chains listed next were all sequenced from one sample in a study of cytomegalovirus exposure and HLA in healthy donors. The PCR had 60 Vbeta and 13 Jbeta primers. Assay used: immunoSEQ multiplex PCR; TCRdb lists only in-frame clones, some missing. This table has approximately 160,000 clones, around four fifths appearing once. The specimen sequenced was PBMCs. All receptors derive from a woman between 25 and 40 years old in good health and CMV-seropositive.

There are a few counts of this clone. The rearrangement uses TRBV6-5 and TRBJ2-5; 9 bases line up with TRBD2. The CDR3 consists of 16 residues. Germline V CDR1 and CDR2: MNHEY, SVGAGI. Trimming removed 3 bases from V and 2 bases from J; junction bases left unmatched: 7. The DNA for the CDR3 is TGTGCCAGCAGTTATTTCGTAGCGGGGGCTCAAGAGACCCAGTACTTC. Translated: CASSYFVAGAQETQYF.

This rearrangement joins TRBV6-5 to TRBJ2-3; D is unresolved. Germline CDR1 reads MNHEY; CDR2 reads SVGAGI. Trimming pared 5 bases from V and 0 bases from J, leaving 9 bases between. This CDR3 region has 14 residues. The CDR3 nucleotides are TGTGCCAGCAGTCCCCCCGGGAGCACAGATACGCAGTATTTT. Translated, it gives CASSPPGSTDTQYF.

The sample holds one count of this clone. This chain connects TRBV2 to TRBJ2-2; the D gene is possibly TRBD2 (5 bases). Per the germline V gene, CDR1 is SNHLY and CDR2 is FYNNEI. This CDR3 has 15 amino acids. V was shortened by 5 bases and J by 2 bases, with 12 bases between the two germline ends. CDR3 loop: CASSRGRLNTGELFF. CDR3 DNA: TGTGCCAGCAGTCGAGGGCGGTTAAACACCGGGGAGCTGTTTTTT. Full variable domain (missing parts from reference TRBV2 and TRBJ2-2): EPEVTQTPSHQVTQMGQEVILRCVPISNHLYFYWYRQILGQKVEFLVSFYNNEISEKSEIFDDQFSVERPDGSNFTLKIRSTKLEDSAMYFCASSRGRLNTGELFFGEGSRLTVL.

This clone turned up a few times. This chain uses TRBV4-1 with TRBJ2-5, with 7 bases fitting TRBD1. After removal of 5 bases from V and 4 bases from J, the junction contained 10 bases not matched to a gene. Germline V gene sequence: CDR1 MGHRA, CDR2 YSYEKL. The CDR3 loop spans 15 amino acids. This chain's CDR3 is CASSAVGAGGETQYF. The CDR3 DNA is TGCGCCAGCAGCGCGGTGGGGGCAGGGGGAGAGACCCAGTACTTC.

This chain links TRBV18 with TRBJ2-7; 8 nucleotides align to TRBD2. Trimming removed 0 bases from V and 6 bases from J; junction bases left unmatched: 10. The CDR3 totals 16 residues. CDR1 and CDR2 from the germline V gene are KGHSH and LQKENI. The CDR3 sequence is CASSPPTGAGVSEQYF. CDR3 sequence (DNA): TGTGCCAGCTCACCACCGACCGGAGCGGGAGTATCCGAGCAGTACTTC.

The chain has TRBV27 and TRBJ2-1; D gene unclear. The CDR3 totals 12 residues. Germline lookup yields CDR1 MNHEY and CDR2 SMNVEV (reference sequence). V dropped 3 bases and J dropped 9 bases, with 9 bases sitting between them. The CDR3 region has the DNA TGTGCCAGCAGTTTTCAGTATGGTGAGCAGTTCTTC. Its protein product is CASSFQYGEQFF.

V usage is TRBV19 and J usage is TRBJ2-3, with D maybe TRBD2 (6 bases). Germline loops: CDR1 LNHDA, CDR2 SQIVND (reference sequence). The CDR3 covers 14 residues. Trimming pared 5 bases from V and 6 bases from J, leaving 15 bases between. This chain's CDR3 is CASSRDSARDTQYF. CDR3 DNA: TGTGCCAGTAGTCGGGACTCTGCTAGGGATACGCAGTATTTT.

V and J are TRBV6-5 and TRBJ1-2; TRBD1 agrees at 11 bases. Germline trimming cut 7 bases from V and 4 bases from J; bases unmatched to any gene: 8. The CDR3 length is 15 residues. The V gene's germline CDR1 is MNHEY and CDR2 SVGAGI. This CDR3 is CASTEAGQGVYGYTF. Written as DNA, the CDR3 is TGTGCCAGCACGGAAGCGGGACAGGGGGTCTATGGCTACACCTTC.

J is TRBJ2-7 and V is TRBV19; 8 nucleotides agree with TRBD2. This CDR3 is 14 amino acids long. The germline V gene has CDR1 LNHDA and CDR2 SQIVND (reference sequence). The trim removed 0 bases at V and 6 bases at J, leaving 4 bases unmatched. Here the CDR3 reads CASSIDRAGGEQYF. The CDR3 region has the DNA TGTGCCAGTAGTATAGACAGGGCGGGGGGCGAGCAGTACTTC.

The genes are TRBV5-1 and TRBJ2-3, with TRBD1 identical over 7 bases. The CDR3 runs 12 residues. J was trimmed by 10 bases and V by 4 bases; bases with no gene match: 6. Germline V gene lookup returns CDR1 SGHRS and CDR2 YFSETQ. Here the CDR3 DNA reads TGCGCCAGCAGCCCCGGGACAGACTCGCAGTATTTT. It specifies CASSPGTDSQYF.

This chain uses TRBV28 with TRBJ2-4; 8 positions match TRBD1. J lost 3 bases, V lost 6 bases, and 7 bases had no gene match. The CDR3 has 15 amino acids. The germline V gene has CDR1 MDHEN and CDR2 SYDVKM. The CDR3 DNA reads as TGTGCCAGCAGGAAGGACAGGGCAGGCAAAAACATTCAGTACTTC. Residues: CASRKDRAGKNIQYF.

The rearrangement joins TRBV6-5 to TRBJ2-1, with 9 bases lining up with TRBD1. CDR3 length: 15 amino acids. CDR1 MNHEY and CDR2 SVGAGI come from the germline V gene. V gave up 7 bases and J gave up 3 bases; unmatched junction bases: 7. The CDR3 reads CASTPPTGGYNEQFF. The CDR3 nucleotides read TGTGCCAGCACCCCACCGACAGGGGGCTACAATGAGCAGTTCTTC.

V is TRBV11-3 and J is TRBJ2-1, with 11 bases lining up with TRBD2. This CDR3 is 16 amino acids long. J was trimmed by 3 bases and V by 5 bases; bases with no gene match: 6. Germline V lookup: CDR1 SGHNT, CDR2 YENEEA. The CDR3 spells CASSRELAGVYNEQFF. Written as DNA, the CDR3 is TGTGCCAGCAGCCGGGAACTAGCGGGAGTCTACAATGAGCAGTTCTTC.

The V and J genes are TRBV5-1 and TRBJ2-1; 12 nucleotides line up with TRBD1. The CDR3 contains 19 residues. From germline, CDR1 is SGHRS and CDR2 YFSETQ. J lost 4 bases, V lost 0 bases, and 11 bases had no gene match. The CDR3 reads CASSLAGTGGLAEYNEQFF. As DNA, the CDR3 is TGCGCCAGCAGCTTGGCCGGGACAGGGGGCTTAGCCGAGTACAATGAGCAGTTCTTC.

The rearrangement links TRBV6-5 to TRBJ2-2; perhaps TRBD2 as D (6 bases). The CDR3 sequence is 14 residues long. Germline-derived CDR1 and CDR2 are MNHEY and SVGAGI. Deletions cut 8 bases from V and 2 bases from J, with 12 bases between. CDR3 bases: TGTGCCAGCGGTGGGACTCCAAACACCGGGGAGCTGTTTTTT. Translated: CASGGTPNTGELFF.

The chain recombines TRBV6-5 with TRBJ1-1; 7 bases map to TRBD1. Germline assignment: CDR1 MNHEY and CDR2 SVGAGI. The CDR3 runs to 13 residues. Trimming took 8 bases from V and 2 from J; bases not matched to a gene: 5. The CDR3 here is CASVGTVNTEAFF. CDR3 sequence (DNA): TGTGCCAGCGTTGGGACAGTTAACACTGAAGCTTTCTTT.

The V and J genes are TRBV6-1 and TRBJ1-2; D is ambiguous. Trimming took off 11 bases at V and 1 base at J, with 8 bases between the two ends. Per germline, CDR1 MNHNS and CDR2 SASEGT. CDR3 length equals 11 residues. DNA for the CDR3: TGTGCCGGGCATATTAACTATGGCTACACCTTC. It yields the protein CAGHINYGYTF.